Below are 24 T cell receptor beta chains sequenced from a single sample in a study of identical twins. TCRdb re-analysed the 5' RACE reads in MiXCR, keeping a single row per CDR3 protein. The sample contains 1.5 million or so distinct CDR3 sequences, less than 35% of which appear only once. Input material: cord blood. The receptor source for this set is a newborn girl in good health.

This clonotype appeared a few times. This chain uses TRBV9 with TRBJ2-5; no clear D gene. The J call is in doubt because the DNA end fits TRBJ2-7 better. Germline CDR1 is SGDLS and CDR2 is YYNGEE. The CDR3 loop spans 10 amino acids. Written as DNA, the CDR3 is TGTGCCAGCAAAGACTGCGAGCAGTACTTC. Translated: CASKDCEQYF.

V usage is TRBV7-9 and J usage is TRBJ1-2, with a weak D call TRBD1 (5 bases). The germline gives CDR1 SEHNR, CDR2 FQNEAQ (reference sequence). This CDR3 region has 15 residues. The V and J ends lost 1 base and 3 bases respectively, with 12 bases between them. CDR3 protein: CASSLGARDDYGYTF. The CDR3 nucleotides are TGTGCCAGCAGCTTAGGAGCCAGGGACGACTATGGCTACACCTTC.

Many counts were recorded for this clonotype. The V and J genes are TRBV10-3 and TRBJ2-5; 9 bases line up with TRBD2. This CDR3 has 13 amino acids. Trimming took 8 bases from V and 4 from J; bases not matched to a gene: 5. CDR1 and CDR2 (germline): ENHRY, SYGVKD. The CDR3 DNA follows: TGTGCCATCGCCCGTAGCGGGGGAGAGACCCAGTACTTC. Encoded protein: CAIARSGGETQYF.

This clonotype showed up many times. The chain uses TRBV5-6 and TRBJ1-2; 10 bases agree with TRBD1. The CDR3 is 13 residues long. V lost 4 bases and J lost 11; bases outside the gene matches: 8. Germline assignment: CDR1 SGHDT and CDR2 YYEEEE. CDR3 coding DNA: TGTGCCAGCAGCCCGGGACAGGGGCAGGGATACACCTTC. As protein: CASSPGQGQGYTF.

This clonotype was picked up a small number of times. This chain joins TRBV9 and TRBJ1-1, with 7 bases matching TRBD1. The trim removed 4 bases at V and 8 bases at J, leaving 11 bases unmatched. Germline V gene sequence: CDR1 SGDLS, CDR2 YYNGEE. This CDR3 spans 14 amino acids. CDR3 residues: CASSSRGATGEAFF. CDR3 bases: TGTGCCAGCAGCTCAAGGGGGGCGACAGGGGAAGCTTTCTTT. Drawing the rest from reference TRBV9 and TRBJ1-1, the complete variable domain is DSGVTQTPKHLITATGQRVTLRCSPRSGDLSVYWYQQSLDQGLQFLIQYYNGEERAKGNILERFSAQQFPDLHSELNLSSLELGDSALYFCASSSRGATGEAFFGQGTRLTVV.

The CDR3, as DNA: TGTGCCACTCCGCAGACTAGTCGTTCCTACAATGAGCAGTTCTTC. Residues: CATPQTSRSYNEQFF. The chain combines TRBV21-1 with TRBJ2-1; the table's D call, TRBD2, has no DNA check behind it. TRBV21-1 is designated a pseudogene. CDR3 length equals 15 residues.

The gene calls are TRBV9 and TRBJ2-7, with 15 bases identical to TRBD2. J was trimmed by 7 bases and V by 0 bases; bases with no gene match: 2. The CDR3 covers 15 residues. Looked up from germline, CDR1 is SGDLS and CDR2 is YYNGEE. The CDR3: CASSVGGLAGGEQYF. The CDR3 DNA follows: TGTGCCAGCAGCGTAGGGGGACTAGCGGGAGGAGAGCAGTACTTC.

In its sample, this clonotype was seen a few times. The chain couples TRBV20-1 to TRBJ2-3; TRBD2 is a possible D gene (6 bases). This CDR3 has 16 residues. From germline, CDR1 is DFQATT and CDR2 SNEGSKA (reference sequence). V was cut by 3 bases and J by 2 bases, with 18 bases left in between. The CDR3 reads CSASPSGLAYTDTQYF. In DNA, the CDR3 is TGCAGTGCTAGCCCGAGTGGGCTAGCGTACACAGATACGCAGTATTTT.

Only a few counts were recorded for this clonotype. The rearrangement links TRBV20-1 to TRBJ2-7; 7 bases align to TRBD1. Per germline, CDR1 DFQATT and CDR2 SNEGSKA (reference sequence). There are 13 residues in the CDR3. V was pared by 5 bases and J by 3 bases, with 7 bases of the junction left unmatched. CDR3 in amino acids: CSAARQGLYEQYF. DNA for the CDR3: TGCAGTGCTGCTAGACAGGGCCTCTACGAGCAGTACTTC.

CDR3 sequence reads: CSARDRVLAGGRRETQYF. As DNA, the CDR3 is TGCAGTGCTAGAGATCGGGTACTAGCGGGGGGTAGGAGAGAGACCCAGTACTTC. V gene TRBV20-1 combines with J gene TRBJ2-5; 12 bases fit TRBD2. CDR3 length: 18 residues. J gave up 4 bases and V 0 bases, and 12 bases lay outside the gene matches. Germline-derived CDR1 and CDR2 are DFQATT and SNEGSKA (reference sequence).

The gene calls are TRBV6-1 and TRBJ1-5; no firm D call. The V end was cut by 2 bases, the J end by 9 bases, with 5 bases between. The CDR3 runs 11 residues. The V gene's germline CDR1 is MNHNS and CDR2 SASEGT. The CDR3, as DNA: TGTGCCAGCAGTGAAATTCTGCCCCAGCATTTT. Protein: CASSEILPQHF.

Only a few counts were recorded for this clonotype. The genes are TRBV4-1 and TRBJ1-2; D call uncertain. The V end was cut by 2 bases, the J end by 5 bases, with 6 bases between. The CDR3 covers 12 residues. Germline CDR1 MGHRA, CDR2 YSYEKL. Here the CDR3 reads CASSQTEYGYTF. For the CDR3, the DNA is TGCGCCAGCAGCCAAACAGAATATGGCTACACCTTC.

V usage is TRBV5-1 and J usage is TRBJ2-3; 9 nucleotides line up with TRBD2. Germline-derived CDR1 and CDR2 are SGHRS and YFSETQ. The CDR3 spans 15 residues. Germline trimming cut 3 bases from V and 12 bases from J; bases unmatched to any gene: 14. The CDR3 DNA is TGCGCCAGCAGCTCCTACCCCCAGCGGGAGGTCAGACAGTATTTT. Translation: CASSSYPQREVRQYF.

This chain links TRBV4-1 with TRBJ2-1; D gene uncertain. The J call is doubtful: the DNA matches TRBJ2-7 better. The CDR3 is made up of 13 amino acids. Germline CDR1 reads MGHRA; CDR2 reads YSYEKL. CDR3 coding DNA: TGCGCCAGCAGCCGGCCACTCGAGAATGAGCAGTACTTC. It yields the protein CASSRPLENEQYF.

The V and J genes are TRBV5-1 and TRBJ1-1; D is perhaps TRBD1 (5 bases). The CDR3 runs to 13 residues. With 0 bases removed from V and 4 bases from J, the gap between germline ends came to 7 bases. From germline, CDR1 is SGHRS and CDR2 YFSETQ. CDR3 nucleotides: TGCGCCAGCAGCTTGGCCACAGGCACTGAAGCTTTCTTT. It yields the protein CASSLATGTEAFF.

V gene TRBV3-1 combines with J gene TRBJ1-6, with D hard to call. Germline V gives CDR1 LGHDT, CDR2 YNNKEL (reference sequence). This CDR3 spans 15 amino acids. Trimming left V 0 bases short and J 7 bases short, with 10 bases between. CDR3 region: CASSQDGAQNSPLHF. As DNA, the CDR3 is TGTGCCAGCAGCCAAGATGGAGCTCAGAATTCACCCCTCCACTTT.

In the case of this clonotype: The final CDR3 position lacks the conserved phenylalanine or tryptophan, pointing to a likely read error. The chain's CDR3 is CASSVTAGTDTQYL. CDR3 sequence (DNA): TGTGCCAGCAGTGTTACAGCGGGCACAGATACGCAGTATCTT. The chain recombines TRBV25-1 with TRBJ2-3, with a possible D match to TRBD2 (5 bases). V lost 4 bases, J lost 1 base, and 9 bases lay in between. The CDR3 loop spans 14 amino acids. CDR1 and CDR2 (germline): MGHDK, SYGVNS.

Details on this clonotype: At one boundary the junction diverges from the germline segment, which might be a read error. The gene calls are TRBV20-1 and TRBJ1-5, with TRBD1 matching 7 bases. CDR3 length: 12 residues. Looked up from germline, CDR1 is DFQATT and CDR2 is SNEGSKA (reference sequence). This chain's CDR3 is CSASQGVQLQHF. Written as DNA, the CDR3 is TGCAGTGCTAGTCAGGGGGTTCAGCTCCAGCATTTT.

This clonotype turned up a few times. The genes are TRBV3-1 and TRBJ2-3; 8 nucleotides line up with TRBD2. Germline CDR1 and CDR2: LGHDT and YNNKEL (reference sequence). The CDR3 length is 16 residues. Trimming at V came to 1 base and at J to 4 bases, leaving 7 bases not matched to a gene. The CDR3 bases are TGTGCCAGCAGCCAAGTCGGGAGGGCCGAATCAGATACGCAGTATTTT. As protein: CASSQVGRAESDTQYF.

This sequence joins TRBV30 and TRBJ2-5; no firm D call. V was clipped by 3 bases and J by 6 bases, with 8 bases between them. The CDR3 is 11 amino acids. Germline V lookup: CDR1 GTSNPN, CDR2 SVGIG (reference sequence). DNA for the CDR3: TGTGCCTGGAGAGGGCAGCAGACCCAGTACTTC. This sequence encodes CAWRGQQTQYF.

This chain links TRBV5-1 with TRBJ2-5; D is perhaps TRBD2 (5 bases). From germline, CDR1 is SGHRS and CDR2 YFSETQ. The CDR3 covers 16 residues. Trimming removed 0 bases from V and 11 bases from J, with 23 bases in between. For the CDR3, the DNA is TGCGCCAGCAGCTTGGTTGGCAGCGGAAGCTATTACAAGCAGTACTTC. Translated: CASSLVGSGSYYKQYF.

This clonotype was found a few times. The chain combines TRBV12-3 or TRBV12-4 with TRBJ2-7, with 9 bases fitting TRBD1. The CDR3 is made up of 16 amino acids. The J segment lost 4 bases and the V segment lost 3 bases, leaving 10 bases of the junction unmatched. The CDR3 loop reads CASSFPPSTGGYEQYF. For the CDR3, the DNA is TGTGCCAGCAGTTTCCCGCCTTCGACAGGGGGTTACGAGCAGTACTTC.

The CDR3: CASGLTNEQFF. CDR3 nucleotide sequence: TGTGCCAGCGGCCTGACCAATGAGCAGTTCTTC. The V call is TRBV2, the J call TRBJ2-1; no clear D. Germline CDR1 is SNHLY and CDR2 is FYNNEI. Trimming shortened V by 8 bases and J by 6 bases, and 8 bases separated the two germline ends. The CDR3 runs 11 residues.

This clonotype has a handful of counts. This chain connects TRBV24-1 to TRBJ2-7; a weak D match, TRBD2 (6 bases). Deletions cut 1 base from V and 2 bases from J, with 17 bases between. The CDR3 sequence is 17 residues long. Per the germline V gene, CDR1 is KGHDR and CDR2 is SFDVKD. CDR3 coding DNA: TGTGCCACCAGTGATTTCGCGGGGCGCGAAATAACCTACGAGCAGTACTTC. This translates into CATSDFAGREITYEQYF.